This is a list of T cell receptor beta chains from one sample in a study of CD8 T cells in ankylosing spondylitis. One entry per CDR3 protein results from TCRdb running MiXCR on the 5' RACE reads. The sample includes 200,000 to 250,000 distinct CDR3 sequences, over 9.5% of them seen just once. The sample was blood, either unsorted or a sorted T cell fraction (not recorded which). All receptors derive from a male donor with ankylosing spondylitis or in good health (not recorded which). Both conserved end residues are part of each CDR3. A D gene is named only where the DNA matches it firmly. Not all rows give a size; the values are once, few, many and, for expanded clones, a class.

J gene: TRBJ1-6; clone size: many; V gene: TRBV20-1; D gene: TRBD1; CDR3 protein: CSAPQTGLRDSPLHF; CDR3 DNA: TGCAGTGCTCCACAGACAGGGCTTAGGGATTCACCCCTCCACTTT
J gene: TRBJ2-5; clone size: many; V gene: TRBV12-3/TRBV12-4; D gene: -; CDR3 protein: CASTNVGGPQETQYF; CDR3 DNA: TGTGCCAGCACTAACGTTGGGGGGCCCCAAGAGACCCAGTACTTC
J gene: TRBJ1-6; clone size: many; V gene: TRBV7-3; D gene: -; CDR3 protein: CASSLTQGMISPLHF; CDR3 DNA: TGTGCCAGCAGCTTAACCCAGGGGATGATTTCACCCCTCCACTTT
J gene: TRBJ1-4; clone size: many; V gene: TRBV7-9; D gene: -; CDR3 protein: CASSDPGSQGKKLFF; CDR3 DNA: TGTGCCAGCAGCGATCCGGGCTCCCAAGGGAAAAAACTGTTTTTT
J gene: TRBJ1-6; clone size: many; V gene: TRBV9; D gene: TRBD1; CDR3 protein: CASRQGYNSPLHF; CDR3 DNA: TGTGCCAGCAGACAGGGGTATAATTCACCCCTCCACTTT
J gene: TRBJ1-2; clone size: -; V gene: TRBV29-1; D gene: -; CDR3 protein: CSVGGPVLGYTF; CDR3 DNA: TGCAGCGTTGGTGGGCCGGTCCTTGGCTACACCTTC
J gene: TRBJ1-1; clone size: -; V gene: TRBV3-1; D gene: -; CDR3 protein: CASSQDSTGPEAFF; CDR3 DNA: TGTGCCAGCAGCCAAGATTCGACGGGCCCAGAAGCTTTCTTT
J gene: TRBJ1-5; clone size: -; V gene: TRBV20-1; D gene: TRBD1; CDR3 protein: CSARGPNQPQHF; CDR3 DNA: TGCAGTGCAAGGGGGCCCAATCAGCCCCAGCATTTT
J gene: TRBJ2-1; clone size: many; V gene: TRBV11-2; D gene: -; CDR3 protein: CASSLGGEGEYNEQFF; CDR3 DNA: TGTGCCAGCAGCTTAGGAGGTGAAGGGGAATACAATGAGCAGTTCTTC
J gene: TRBJ1-2; clone size: few; V gene: TRBV21-1; D gene: -; CDR3 protein: CASSKQGPDGYTF; CDR3 DNA: TGTGCCAGCAGCAAACAGGGGCCCGATGGCTACACCTTC
J gene: TRBJ1-1; clone size: many; V gene: TRBV5-1; D gene: -; CDR3 protein: CASRGVYTEAFF; CDR3 DNA: TGCGCCAGCAGAGGTGTGTACACTGAAGCTTTCTTT
J gene: TRBJ2-3; clone size: many; V gene: TRBV7-2; D gene: -; CDR3 protein: CASSPIPSRQDTQYF; CDR3 DNA: TGTGCCAGCAGCCCTATACCCTCCCGACAAGATACGCAGTATTTT
J gene: TRBJ2-5; clone size: -; V gene: TRBV15; D gene: -; CDR3 protein: CATSSPGGGQETQYF; CDR3 DNA: TGTGCCACCAGCAGCCCCGGCGGCGGCCAAGAGACCCAGTACTTC
J gene: TRBJ2-2; clone size: few; V gene: TRBV18; D gene: -; CDR3 protein: CASSPPGLARSGELFF; CDR3 DNA: TGTGCCAGCTCACCACCCGGACTCGCAAGATCCGGGGAGCTGTTTTTT
J gene: TRBJ2-1; clone size: many; V gene: TRBV28; D gene: -; CDR3 protein: CASRGGGRTLADSYNEQFF; CDR3 DNA: TGTGCCAGCAGGGGAGGGGGCCGAACCCTAGCGGACTCCTACAATGAGCAGTTCTTC
J gene: TRBJ2-1; clone size: many; V gene: TRBV20-1; D gene: -; CDR3 protein: CSAGPSLAFNEQFF; CDR3 DNA: TGCAGTGCTGGGCCTAGCTTAGCGTTCAATGAGCAGTTCTTC
J gene: TRBJ2-7; clone size: many; V gene: TRBV7-2; D gene: -; CDR3 protein: CASSFTGQGRNEQYF; CDR3 DNA: TGTGCCAGCAGCTTCACGGGGCAAGGGAGGAACGAGCAGTACTTC
J gene: TRBJ2-5; clone size: few; V gene: TRBV7-7; D gene: TRBD2; CDR3 protein: CASSYGLAEETQYF; CDR3 DNA: TGTGCTAGCAGCTACGGACTAGCGGAAGAGACCCAGTACTTC
J gene: TRBJ1-5; clone size: -; V gene: TRBV24-1; D gene: TRBD1; CDR3 protein: CATSDQGGSNQPQHF; CDR3 DNA: TGTGCCACCAGTGATCAGGGGGGGTCCAATCAGCCCCAGCATTTT
J gene: TRBJ2-3; clone size: few; V gene: TRBV11-2; D gene: TRBD1; CDR3 protein: CASSLGGRQGGGTDTQYF; CDR3 DNA: TGTGCCAGCAGCTTAGGTGGACGACAGGGGGGCGGCACAGATACGCAGTATTTT
J gene: TRBJ2-7; clone size: -; V gene: TRBV3-1; D gene: TRBD1; CDR3 protein: CASSQDGTGIDEQYF; CDR3 DNA: TGTGCCAGCAGCCAAGATGGGACAGGGATCGACGAGCAGTACTTC
J gene: TRBJ2-7; clone size: few; V gene: TRBV20-1; D gene: -; CDR3 protein: CSSNLQVAYEQYF; CDR3 DNA: TGCAGTTCGAATTTACAGGTCGCCTACGAGCAGTACTTC